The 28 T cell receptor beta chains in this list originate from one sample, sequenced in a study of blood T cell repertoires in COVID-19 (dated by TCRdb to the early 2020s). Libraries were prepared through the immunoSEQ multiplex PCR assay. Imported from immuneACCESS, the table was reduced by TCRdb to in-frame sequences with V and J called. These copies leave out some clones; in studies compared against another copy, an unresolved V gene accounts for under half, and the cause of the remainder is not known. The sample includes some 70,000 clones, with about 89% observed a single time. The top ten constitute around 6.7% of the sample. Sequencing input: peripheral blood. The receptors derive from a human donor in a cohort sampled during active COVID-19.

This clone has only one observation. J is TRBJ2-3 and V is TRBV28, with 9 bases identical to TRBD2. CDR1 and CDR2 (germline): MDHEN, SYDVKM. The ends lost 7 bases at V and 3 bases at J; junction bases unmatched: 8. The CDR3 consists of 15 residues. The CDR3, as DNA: TGTGCCAGCATTCTAGCGGGATCGATTACAGATACGCAGTATTTT. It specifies CASILAGSITDTQYF. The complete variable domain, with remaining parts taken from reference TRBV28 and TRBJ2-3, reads DVKVTQSSRYLVKRTGEKVFLECVQDMDHENMFWYRQDPGLGLRLIYFSYDVKMKEKGDIPEGYSVSREKKERFSLILESASTNQTSMYLCASILAGSITDTQYFGPGTRLTVL.

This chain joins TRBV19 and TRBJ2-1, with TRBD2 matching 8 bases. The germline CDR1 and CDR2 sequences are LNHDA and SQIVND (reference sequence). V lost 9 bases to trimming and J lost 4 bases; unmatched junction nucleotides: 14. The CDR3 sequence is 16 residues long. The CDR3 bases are TGTGCCAGCAAGAAGGGTAGCGGGGAGGTTTACAATGAGCAGTTCTTC. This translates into CASKKGSGEVYNEQFF.

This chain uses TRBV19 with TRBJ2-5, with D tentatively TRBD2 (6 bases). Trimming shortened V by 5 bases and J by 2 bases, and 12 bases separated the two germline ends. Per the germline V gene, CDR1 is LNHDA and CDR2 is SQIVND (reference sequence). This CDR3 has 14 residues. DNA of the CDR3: TGTGCCAGTAGTGCGGGACGGAATCAAGAGACCCAGTACTTC. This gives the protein CASSAGRNQETQYF.

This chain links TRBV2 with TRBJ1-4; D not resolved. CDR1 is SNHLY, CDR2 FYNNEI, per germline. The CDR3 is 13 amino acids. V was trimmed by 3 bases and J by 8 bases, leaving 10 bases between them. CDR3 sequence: CASSDTGREKLFF. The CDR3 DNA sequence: TGTGCCAGCAGTGATACGGGTAGGGAAAAACTGTTTTTT.

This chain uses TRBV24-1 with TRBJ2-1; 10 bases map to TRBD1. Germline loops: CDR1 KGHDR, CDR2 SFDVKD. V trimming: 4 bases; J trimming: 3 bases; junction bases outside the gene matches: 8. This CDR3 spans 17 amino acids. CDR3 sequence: CATSETGTGDNYNEQFF. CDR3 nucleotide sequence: TGTGCCACCAGTGAAACCGGGACAGGGGATAACTACAATGAGCAGTTCTTC.

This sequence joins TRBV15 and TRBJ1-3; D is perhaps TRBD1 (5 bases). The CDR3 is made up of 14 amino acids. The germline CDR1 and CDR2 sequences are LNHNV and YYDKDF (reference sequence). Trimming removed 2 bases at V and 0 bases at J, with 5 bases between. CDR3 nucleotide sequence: TGTGCCACCAGCAGAACAGGCTCTGGAAACACCATATATTTT. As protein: CATSRTGSGNTIYF.

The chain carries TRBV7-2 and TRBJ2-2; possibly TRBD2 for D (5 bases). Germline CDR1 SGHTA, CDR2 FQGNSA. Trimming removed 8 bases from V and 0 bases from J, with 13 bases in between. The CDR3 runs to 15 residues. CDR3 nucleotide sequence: TGTGCCAGCGGTCGGGGTTCGACGAACACCGGGGAGCTGTTTTTT. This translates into CASGRGSTNTGELFF.

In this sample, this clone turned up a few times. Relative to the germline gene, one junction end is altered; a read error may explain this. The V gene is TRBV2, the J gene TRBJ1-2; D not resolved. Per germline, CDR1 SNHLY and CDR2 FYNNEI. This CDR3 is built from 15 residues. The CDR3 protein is CASREGLVLAYGYTF. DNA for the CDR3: TGTGCCAGCAGAGAAGGATTGGTCTTAGCGTATGGCTACACCTTC.

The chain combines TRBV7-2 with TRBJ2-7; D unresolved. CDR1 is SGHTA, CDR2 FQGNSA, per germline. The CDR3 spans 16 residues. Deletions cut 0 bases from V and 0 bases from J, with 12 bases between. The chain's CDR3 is CASSLASQKSSYEQYF. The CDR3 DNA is TGTGCCAGCAGCTTAGCGTCACAGAAATCCTCCTACGAGCAGTACTTC.

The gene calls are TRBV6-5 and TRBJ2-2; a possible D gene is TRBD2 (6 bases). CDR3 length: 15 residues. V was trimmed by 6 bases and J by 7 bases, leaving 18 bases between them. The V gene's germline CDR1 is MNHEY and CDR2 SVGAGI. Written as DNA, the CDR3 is TGTGCCAGCAGCTTCGGGACTTATTCCGGCGGGGAGCTGTTTTTT. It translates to CASSFGTYSGGELFF.

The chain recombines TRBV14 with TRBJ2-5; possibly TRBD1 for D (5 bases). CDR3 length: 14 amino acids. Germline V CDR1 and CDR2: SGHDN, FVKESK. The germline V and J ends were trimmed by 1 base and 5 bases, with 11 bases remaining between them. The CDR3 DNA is TGTGCCAGCAGCCAAGCCAGGGCATGGGAGACCCAGTACTTC. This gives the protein CASSQARAWETQYF.

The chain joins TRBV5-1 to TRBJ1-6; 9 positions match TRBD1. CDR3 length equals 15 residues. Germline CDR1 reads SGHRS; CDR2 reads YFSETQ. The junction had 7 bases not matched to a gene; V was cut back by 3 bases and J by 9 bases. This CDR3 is CASSSRDRARSPLHF. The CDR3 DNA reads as TGCGCCAGCAGCTCGAGGGACAGGGCTCGTTCACCCCTCCACTTT. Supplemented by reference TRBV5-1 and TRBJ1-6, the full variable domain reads KAGVTQTPRYLIKTRGQQVTLSCSPISGHRSVSWYQQTPGQGLQFLFEYFSETQRNKGNFPGRFSGRQFSNSRSEMNVSTLELGDSALYLCASSSRDRARSPLHFGNGTRLTVT.

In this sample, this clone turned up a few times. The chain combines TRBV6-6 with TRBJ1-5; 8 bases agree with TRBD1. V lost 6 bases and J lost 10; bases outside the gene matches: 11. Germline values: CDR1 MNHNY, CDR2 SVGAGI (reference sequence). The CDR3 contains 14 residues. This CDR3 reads CASSDGQGGRPQHF. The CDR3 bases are TGTGCCAGCAGCGACGGACAGGGAGGCCGACCCCAGCATTTT.

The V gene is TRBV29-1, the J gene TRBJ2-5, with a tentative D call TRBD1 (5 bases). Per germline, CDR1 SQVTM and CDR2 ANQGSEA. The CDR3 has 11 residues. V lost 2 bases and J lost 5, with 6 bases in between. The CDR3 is CSVEYRETQYF. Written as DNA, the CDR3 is TGCAGCGTTGAATACAGGGAGACCCAGTACTTC.

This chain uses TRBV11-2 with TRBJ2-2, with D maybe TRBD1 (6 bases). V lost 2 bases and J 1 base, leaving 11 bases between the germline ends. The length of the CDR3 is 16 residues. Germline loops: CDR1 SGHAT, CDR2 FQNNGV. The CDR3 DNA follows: TGTGCCAGCAGCTTACAGACAGGTGTGAACACCGGGGAGCTGTTTTTT. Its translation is CASSLQTGVNTGELFF.

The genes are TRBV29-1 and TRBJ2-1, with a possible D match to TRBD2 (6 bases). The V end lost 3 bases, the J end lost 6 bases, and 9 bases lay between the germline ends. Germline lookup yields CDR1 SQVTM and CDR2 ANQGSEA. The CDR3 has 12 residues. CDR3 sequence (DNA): TGCAGCGTTGACAGGGAGGTCAATGAGCAGTTCTTC. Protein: CSVDREVNEQFF.

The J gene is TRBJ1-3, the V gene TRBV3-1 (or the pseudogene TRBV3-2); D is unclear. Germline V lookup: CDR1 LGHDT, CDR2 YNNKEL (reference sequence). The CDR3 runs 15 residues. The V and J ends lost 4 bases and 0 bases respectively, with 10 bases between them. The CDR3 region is CASSRDFSSGNTIYF. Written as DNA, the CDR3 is TGTGCCAGCAGCCGTGACTTCAGCTCTGGAAACACCATATATTTT.

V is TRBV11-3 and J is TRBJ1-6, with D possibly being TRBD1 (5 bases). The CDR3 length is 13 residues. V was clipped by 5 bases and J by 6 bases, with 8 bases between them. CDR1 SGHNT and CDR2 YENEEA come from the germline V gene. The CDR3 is CASSLDSNSPLHF. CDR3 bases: TGTGCCAGCAGCCTCGACAGTAATTCACCCCTCCACTTT.

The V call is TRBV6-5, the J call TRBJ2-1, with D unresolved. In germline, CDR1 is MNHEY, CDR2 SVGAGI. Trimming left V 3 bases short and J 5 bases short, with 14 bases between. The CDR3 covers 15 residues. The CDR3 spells CASSYGSGSNNEQFF. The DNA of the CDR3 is TGTGCCAGCAGTTATGGTTCCGGGTCCAACAATGAGCAGTTCTTC.

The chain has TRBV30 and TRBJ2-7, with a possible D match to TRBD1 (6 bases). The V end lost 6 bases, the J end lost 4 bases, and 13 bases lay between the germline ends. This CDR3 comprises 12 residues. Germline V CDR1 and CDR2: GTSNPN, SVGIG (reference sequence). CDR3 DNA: TGTGCCTGCTCGACCCAGGGGTACGAGCAGTACTTC. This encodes CACSTQGYEQYF.

The CDR3 is CASSRDRDRVDYGYTF. Written as DNA, the CDR3 is TGTGCCAGCAGCCGGGACCGGGACAGGGTTGACTATGGCTACACCTTC. The chain recombines TRBV7-9 with TRBJ1-2, with 9 bases aligning to TRBD1. The J segment lost 3 bases and the V segment lost 5 bases, leaving 10 bases of the junction unmatched. CDR3 length: 16 residues. Germline CDR1 SEHNR, CDR2 FQNEAQ (reference sequence).

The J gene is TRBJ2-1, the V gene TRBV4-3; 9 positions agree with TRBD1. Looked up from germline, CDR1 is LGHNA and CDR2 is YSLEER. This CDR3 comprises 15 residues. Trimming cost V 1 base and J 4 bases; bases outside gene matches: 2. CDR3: CASSQAGTGYNEQFF. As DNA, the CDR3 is TGCGCCAGCAGCCAAGCCGGGACAGGGTACAATGAGCAGTTCTTC.

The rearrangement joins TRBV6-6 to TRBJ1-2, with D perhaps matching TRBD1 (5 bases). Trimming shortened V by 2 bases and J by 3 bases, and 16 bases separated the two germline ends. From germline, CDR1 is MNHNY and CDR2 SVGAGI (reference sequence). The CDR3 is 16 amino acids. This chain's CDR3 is CASSYPNQGFDYGYTF. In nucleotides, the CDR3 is TGTGCCAGCAGTTACCCAAATCAGGGATTTGACTATGGCTACACCTTC.

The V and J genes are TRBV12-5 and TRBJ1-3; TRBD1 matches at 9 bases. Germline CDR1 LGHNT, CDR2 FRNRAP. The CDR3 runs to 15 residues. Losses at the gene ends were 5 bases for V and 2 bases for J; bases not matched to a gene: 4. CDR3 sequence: CASGVGTGTGNTIYF. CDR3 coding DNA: TGTGCTAGTGGTGTTGGGACAGGGACTGGAAACACCATATATTTT.

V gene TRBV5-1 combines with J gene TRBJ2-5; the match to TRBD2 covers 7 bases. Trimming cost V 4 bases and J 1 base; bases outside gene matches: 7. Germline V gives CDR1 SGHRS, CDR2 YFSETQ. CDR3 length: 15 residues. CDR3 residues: CASSPVGEGQETQYF. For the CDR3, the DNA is TGCGCCAGCAGCCCGGTGGGGGAGGGCCAAGAGACCCAGTACTTC. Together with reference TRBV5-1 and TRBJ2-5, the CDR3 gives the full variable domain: KAGVTQTPRYLIKTRGQQVTLSCSPISGHRSVSWYQQTPGQGLQFLFEYFSETQRNKGNFPGRFSGRQFSNSRSEMNVSTLELGDSALYLCASSPVGEGQETQYFGPGTRLLVL.

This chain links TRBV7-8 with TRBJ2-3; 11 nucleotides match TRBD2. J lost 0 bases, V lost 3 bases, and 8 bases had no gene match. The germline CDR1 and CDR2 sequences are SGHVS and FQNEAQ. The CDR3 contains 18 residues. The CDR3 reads CASSLVAGGPLSTDTQYF. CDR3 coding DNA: TGTGCCAGCAGCTTGGTAGCGGGGGGGCCCCTCAGCACAGATACGCAGTATTTT. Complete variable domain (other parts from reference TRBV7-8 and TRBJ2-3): GAGVSQSPRYKVAKRGQDVALRCDPISGHVSLFWYQQALGQGPEFLTYFQNEAQLDKSGLPSDRFFAERPEGSVSTLKIQRTQQEDSAVYLCASSLVAGGPLSTDTQYFGPGTRLTVL.

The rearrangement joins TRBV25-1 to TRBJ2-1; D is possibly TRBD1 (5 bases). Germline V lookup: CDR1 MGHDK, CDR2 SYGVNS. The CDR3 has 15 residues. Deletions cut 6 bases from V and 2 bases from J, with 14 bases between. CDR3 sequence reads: CASSRQGHTYNEQFF. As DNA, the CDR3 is TGTGCCAGCAGCCGCCAGGGCCATACCTACAATGAGCAGTTCTTC.

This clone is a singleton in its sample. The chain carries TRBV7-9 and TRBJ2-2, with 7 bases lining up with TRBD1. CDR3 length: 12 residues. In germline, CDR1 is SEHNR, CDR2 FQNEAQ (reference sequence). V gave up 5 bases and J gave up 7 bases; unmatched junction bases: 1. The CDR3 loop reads CASSRDSGELFF. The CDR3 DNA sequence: TGTGCCAGCAGCCGGGACAGCGGGGAGCTGTTTTTT.